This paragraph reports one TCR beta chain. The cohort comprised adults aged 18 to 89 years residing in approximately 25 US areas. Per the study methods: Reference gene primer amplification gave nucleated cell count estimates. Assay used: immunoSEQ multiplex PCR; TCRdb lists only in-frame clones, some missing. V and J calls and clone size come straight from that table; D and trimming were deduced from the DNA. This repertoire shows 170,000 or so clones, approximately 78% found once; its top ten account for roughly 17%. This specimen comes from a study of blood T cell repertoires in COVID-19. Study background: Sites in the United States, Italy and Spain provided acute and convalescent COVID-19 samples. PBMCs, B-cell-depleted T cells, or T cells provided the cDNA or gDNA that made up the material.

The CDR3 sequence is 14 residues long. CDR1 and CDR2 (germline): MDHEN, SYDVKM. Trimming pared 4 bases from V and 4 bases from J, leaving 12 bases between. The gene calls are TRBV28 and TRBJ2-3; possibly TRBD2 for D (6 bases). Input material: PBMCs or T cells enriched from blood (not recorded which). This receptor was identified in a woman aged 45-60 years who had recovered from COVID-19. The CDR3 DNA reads TGTGCCAGCAGTTGGGCTAGCGTTCCAGATACGCAGTATTTT. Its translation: CASSWASVPDTQYF.